This TCR beta chain is from a study of cytomegalovirus exposure and HLA in healthy donors. Study observations and caveats: Later findings reportedly placed an Asian-associated ancestry cluster below the approximately 700-donor mean for N-insertions.

Details on this clone: What it binds is not known.

CDR3 length equals 14 residues. V lost 3 bases and J lost 4, with 13 bases in between. The germline gives CDR1 GTSNPN, CDR2 SVGIG (reference sequence). The primer mix had 60 Vbeta and 13 Jbeta primers. Generated by immunoSEQ multiplex PCR, the TCRdb table keeps only in-frame clones and is missing some. The data contain approximately 140,000 clones, approximately 88% of them singletons. Material for sequencing was PBMCs. V and J are TRBV30 and TRBJ2-1; maybe TRBD2 (7 bases). The origin of this receptor is a woman in her 40s in good health and CMV-seronegative. The CDR3 DNA reads as TGTGCCTGGAGCAGGGGAGGGAGTTACAATGAGCAGTTCTTC. Translated: CAWSRGGSYNEQFF.